This TCR beta chain was recovered during a study of T cells in Graves' hyperthyroidism and ophthalmopathy. Study-wide points: Ophthalmopathy cases were set apart from stable hyperthyroidism by a 13 V-J model. Expanded thyroid clonotypes (above 0.001) were mostly also found in blood.

This CDR3 spans 13 amino acids. Trimming cost V 6 bases and J 7 bases; bases outside gene matches: 6. Amplification yielded TCR beta CDR3 regions, with RNA transcripts as the source. The primer set for the first-round RT-PCR of the TCR CDR3 was HTBI. TCRdb re-called the multiplex PCR reads through MiXCR, storing one row per CDR3 protein. Found here are 300,000 to 400,000 distinct CDR3 sequences, 21% of them singletons; the top ten hold around half. This clonotype was counted many times. What it recognizes is unknown. Uncontrolled infections, other autoimmune diseases, pregnancy or lactation led to exclusion of patients.

The chain couples TRBV12-3 or TRBV12-4 to TRBJ2-1, with 7 positions matching TRBD1. Sequencing was done on a sample of blood. The receptor was isolated from a woman in her 50s with Graves' hyperthyroidism. The CDR3 DNA reads TGTGCCAGCAGGAACAGGGGTTTGAATGAGCAGTTCTTC. Translated, it gives CASRNRGLNEQFF.